These 18 T cell receptor beta chains originate from one sample sequenced in a study of PD-1 blockade in classical Hodgkin lymphoma. The method was immunoSEQ multiplex PCR; TCRdb's version includes in-frame clones alone and lacks a portion of them. The table records 31,000 or so clones, roughly four fifths of them present only once. Time point given: cycle 4 day 1 (C4D1), after less than seven weeks of nivolumab. With no exception, relapse followed autologous stem cell transplantation in all patients, and brentuximab vedotin exposure varied. Thawed PBMCs yielded CD4+ T cells through magnetic negative selection. Here the sequenced sample was CD4+ T cells from blood, taken before the fourth cycle of nivolumab. These receptors were collected from a human donor with classical Hodgkin lymphoma.

This clone has just a few counts. CDR3 DNA sequence: TGTGCCATCAGTGAGCGACAGGGGGCGGAGCAGCCCCAGCATTTT. This translates into CAISERQGAEQPQHF. This rearrangement joins TRBV10-3 to TRBJ1-5, with TRBD1 matching over 10 bases. Germline CDR1 and CDR2: ENHRY and SYGVKD. V shed 2 bases and J 7 bases; nucleotides not matched to a gene: 5. CDR3 size: 15 residues.

This clone has a handful of counts. The rearrangement joins TRBV7-3 to TRBJ1-6; no clear D. Per germline, CDR1 SGHTA and CDR2 FQGTGA. This CDR3 contains 15 residues. Trimming shortened V by 5 bases and J by 8 bases, and 16 bases separated the two germline ends. CDR3 region: CASSPSTREDSPLHF. In nucleotides, the CDR3 is TGTGCCAGCAGCCCGTCGACGAGGGAGGATTCACCCCTCCACTTT. The full variable domain, in which reference TRBV7-3 and TRBJ1-6 provide the parts outside the CDR3, is GAGVSQTPSNKVTEKGKYVELRCDPISGHTALYWYRQSLGQGPEFLIYFQGTGAADDSGLPNDRFFAVRPEGSVSTLKIQRTERGDSAVYLCASSPSTREDSPLHFGNGTRLTVT.

The V call is TRBV5-8, the J call TRBJ1-1; D remains ambiguous. V lost 2 bases and J lost 5, with 7 bases in between. Per the germline V gene, CDR1 is SGHTS and CDR2 is YDEGEE. The CDR3 consists of 12 residues. CDR3 DNA sequence: TGTGCCAGCAGCTTAAGAGGGACTGAAGCTTTCTTT. Translated: CASSLRGTEAFF. Together with reference TRBV5-8 and TRBJ1-1, the CDR3 gives the full variable domain: EAGVTQSPTHLIKTRGQQATLRCSPISGHTSVYWYQQALGLGLQFLLWYDEGEERNRGNFPPRFSGRQFPNYSSELNVNALELEDSALYLCASSLRGTEAFFGQGTRLTVV.

The chain has TRBV4-3 and TRBJ1-4; D is ambiguous. Germline V gene lookup returns CDR1 LGHNA and CDR2 YSLEER. This CDR3 is 15 amino acids long. V was pared by 3 bases and J by 0 bases, with 8 bases between. The CDR3, as DNA: TGCGCCAGCAGCCAGGCCAGTGCAACTAATGAAAAACTGTTTTTT. This encodes CASSQASATNEKLFF.

The rearrangement uses TRBV19 and TRBJ1-1, with 7 bases aligning to TRBD1. The V and J ends lost 1 base and 2 bases, in that order; junction bases with no gene match: 7. From germline, CDR1 is LNHDA and CDR2 SQIVND (reference sequence). There are 16 residues in the CDR3. This CDR3 is CASSIVGNRGNTEAFF. The CDR3 region has the DNA TGTGCCAGTAGTATAGTAGGGAACAGGGGAAACACTGAAGCTTTCTTT.

V gene TRBV19 combines with J gene TRBJ1-5, with D tentatively TRBD1 (5 bases). The CDR3 has 16 residues. Germline lookup yields CDR1 LNHDA and CDR2 SQIVND (reference sequence). V gave up 3 bases and J gave up 5 bases, with 17 bases separating them. Here the CDR3 DNA reads TGTGCCAGTAGTATCCTCAGGGATCGCCCCGATCAGCCCCAGCATTTT. It yields the protein CASSILRDRPDQPQHF.

This sequence joins TRBV7-9 and TRBJ1-5; D possibly corresponds to TRBD1 (5 bases). V gave up 4 bases and J gave up 6 bases, with 13 bases separating them. Germline values: CDR1 SEHNR, CDR2 FQNEAQ (reference sequence). The CDR3 spans 14 residues. The chain's CDR3 is CASSYWGSAQPQHF. The CDR3 nucleotides are TGTGCCAGCAGCTACTGGGGGTCCGCTCAGCCCCAGCATTTT.

This chain uses TRBV10-3 with TRBJ1-1; D is uncertain. CDR1 ENHRY and CDR2 SYGVKD come from the germline V gene. V was pared by 4 bases and J by 2 bases, with 14 bases between. This CDR3 is built from 15 residues. The chain's CDR3 is CAISARADQNTEAFF. CDR3 coding DNA: TGTGCCATCAGTGCCCGCGCAGACCAAAACACTGAAGCTTTCTTT.

The V gene is TRBV2, the J gene TRBJ2-4; 9 nucleotides align to TRBD1. The CDR3 spans 15 residues. The germline V gene has CDR1 SNHLY and CDR2 FYNNEI. The V gene end was trimmed by 6 bases and the J gene end by 2 bases; junction bases not matched to a gene: 5. CDR3 in amino acids: CASRTTGGSKNIQYF. The DNA of the CDR3 is TGTGCCAGCAGGACGACAGGGGGTTCCAAAAACATTCAGTACTTC. Based on the CDR3 plus reference TRBV2 and TRBJ2-4, the full variable domain is EPEVTQTPSHQVTQMGQEVILRCVPISNHLYFYWYRQILGQKVEFLVSFYNNEISEKSEIFDDQFSVERPDGSNFTLKIRSTKLEDSAMYFCASRTTGGSKNIQYFGAGTRLSVL.

The chain employs TRBV7-2 and TRBJ1-1, with a tentative D call TRBD1 (5 bases). The CDR3 totals 14 residues. Germline V gene lookup returns CDR1 SGHTA and CDR2 FQGNSA. V lost 0 bases to trimming and J lost 4 bases, with 9 bases between them. The chain's CDR3 is CASSLAGTFTEAFF. CDR3 nucleotides: TGTGCCAGCAGCTTAGCGGGGACTTTCACTGAAGCTTTCTTT.

The genes are TRBV18 and TRBJ1-3, with D unclear. The length of the CDR3 is 15 residues. Trimming removed 2 bases at V and 2 bases at J, with 10 bases between. Germline CDR1 KGHSH, CDR2 LQKENI. CDR3 protein: CASSPKTGTGNTIYF. In nucleotides, the CDR3 is TGTGCCAGCTCACCAAAAACTGGAACTGGAAACACCATATATTTT.

CDR3 nucleotides: TGTGCCAGCAGTGAAATGGGAATAAATGAAAAACTGTTTTTT. Its translation: CASSEMGINEKLFF. This chain connects TRBV6-1 to TRBJ1-4; D gene ambiguous. V dropped 2 bases and J dropped 5 bases, with 9 bases sitting between them. This CDR3 contains 14 residues. Germline V gene sequence: CDR1 MNHNS, CDR2 SASEGT.

A few counts support this clone. J is TRBJ1-2 and V is TRBV19; TRBD1 is a possible D gene (6 bases). This CDR3 has 14 residues. Trimming cost V 3 bases and J 8 bases, with 16 bases left between them. CDR1 and CDR2 from the germline V gene are LNHDA and SQIVND (reference sequence). CDR3 nucleotides: TGTGCCAGTAGTATCCCCCAGGGGTTTGGAGGCTACACCTTC. Amino acid sequence: CASSIPQGFGGYTF. The whole variable domain, filled in from reference TRBV19 and TRBJ1-2, reads DGGITQSPKYLFRKEGQNVTLSCEQNLNHDAMYWYRQDPGQGLRLIYYSQIVNDFQKGDIAEGYSVSREKKESFPLTVTSAQKNPTAFYLCASSIPQGFGGYTFGSGTRLTVV.

This chain links TRBV9 with TRBJ1-4, with D possibly matching TRBD1 (5 bases). Per germline, CDR1 SGDLS and CDR2 YYNGEE. Trimming removed 3 bases at V and 8 bases at J, with 17 bases between. The CDR3 has 15 residues. The DNA of the CDR3 is TGTGCCAGCAGCGCAACCGGAGGAGGGGAGGAAAAACTGTTTTTT. Protein: CASSATGGGEEKLFF.

This clone was seen just once. The chain uses TRBV30 and TRBJ2-5; D gene ambiguous. Germline CDR1 GTSNPN, CDR2 SVGIG (reference sequence). This CDR3 spans 14 amino acids. Trimming removed 0 bases from V and 4 bases from J, with 12 bases in between. CDR3: CAWSVATLGETQYF. DNA for the CDR3: TGTGCCTGGAGTGTAGCCACTTTGGGAGAGACCCAGTACTTC.

The rearrangement joins TRBV2 to TRBJ2-5; 11 bases agree with TRBD2. Per germline, CDR1 SNHLY and CDR2 FYNNEI. The CDR3 consists of 15 residues. V lost 7 bases to trimming and J lost 4 bases; unmatched junction nucleotides: 8. The DNA of the CDR3 is TGTGCCAGCAAGGTGCTAGCGGGGGGCAGAGAGACCCAGTACTTC. Amino acids: CASKVLAGGRETQYF.

The genes are TRBV6-5 and TRBJ1-2, with unresolved D. This CDR3 spans 12 amino acids. From germline, CDR1 is MNHEY and CDR2 SVGAGI. V shed 5 bases and J shed 11 bases, with 15 bases lying between them. CDR3 in DNA: TGTGCCAGCAGTCCCCGACAAGGATGGTACACCTTC. It specifies CASSPRQGWYTF.

The chain combines TRBV6-1 with TRBJ2-3; unclear D gene. The V end lost 4 bases, the J end lost 12 bases, and 17 bases lay between the germline ends. Germline CDR1 MNHNS, CDR2 SASEGT. This CDR3 contains 13 residues. CDR3 protein: CASSVRVDLNQYF. The CDR3 DNA is TGTGCCAGCAGTGTTCGAGTGGACCTAAACCAGTATTTT.